Listed below are T cell receptor beta chains from one sample, sequenced in a study of blood T cell repertoires in COVID-19. Produced via immunoSEQ multiplex PCR; TCRdb's table is partial and in-frame only. The sample lists more than 100,000 clones; approximately 89% were seen once. Sequencing input: peripheral blood. These receptor sequences come from a woman aged 80 or over in a cohort sampled during active COVID-19. CDR3s include the opening cysteine and the closing phenylalanine or tryptophan. The D gene is left open where the match is weak. Part of the rows lack a size; the others show once, few, many or a class for expanded clones.

v_gene	abundance	d_gene	j_gene	CDR3aa	CDR3nt
TRBV27	NA	TRBD2	TRBJ2-7	CASRPGLAGDEQYF	TGTGCCAGCAGACCCGGACTAGCGGGAGACGAGCAGTACTTC
TRBV6-6	once	NA	TRBJ1-4	CASRSGSLNEKLFF	TGTGCCAGCAGGTCCGGGTCCCTAAATGAAAAACTGTTTTTT
TRBV19	NA	NA	TRBJ1-3	CASTPTPYSGNTIYF	TGTGCCAGTACCCCGACACCTTACTCTGGAAACACCATATATTTT
TRBV6-5	NA	TRBD2	TRBJ2-1	CASSPSSGSYNEQFF	TGTGCCAGCAGTCCTTCTAGCGGCTCCTACAATGAGCAGTTCTTC
TRBV12-5	NA	NA	TRBJ1-1	CASALLATEAFF	TGTGCTAGTGCCTTACTAGCCACTGAAGCTTTCTTT
TRBV4-2	NA	TRBD2	TRBJ2-5	CASSQAGLAGASKGETQYF	TGTGCCAGCAGCCAAGCCGGACTAGCGGGGGCCTCGAAGGGAGAGACCCAGTACTTC
TRBV28	once	TRBD1	TRBJ2-7	CASRQNRGFGYF	TGTGCCAGCAGGCAAAACAGGGGGTTCGGGTACTTC
TRBV28	few	TRBD1	TRBJ1-5	CASIRTQGVANQPQHF	TGTGCCAGCATCCGAACTCAGGGGGTTGCAAATCAGCCCCAGCATTTT
TRBV19	NA	NA	TRBJ1-4	CASMIEAANEKLFF	TGTGCCAGTATGATTGAGGCGGCTAATGAAAAACTGTTTTTT
TRBV3-1/TRBV3-2	once	TRBD1	TRBJ2-1	CASSQLGTGGLNEQFF	TGTGCCAGCAGCCAATTAGGGACAGGGGGGTTGAATGAGCAGTTCTTC
TRBV7-9	NA	NA	TRBJ2-7	CASSPRDGFLGSEQYF	TGTGCCAGCAGCCCTCGGGATGGCTTCCTGGGGAGTGAGCAGTACTTC
TRBV11-3	NA	TRBD2	TRBJ2-3	CASSPRRETDTQYF	TGTGCCAGCAGCCCCCGGCGGGAGACAGATACGCAGTATTTT
TRBV7-9	NA	TRBD1	TRBJ1-6	CASSLALAGGSPLHF	TGTGCCAGCAGCTTAGCGCTGGCAGGGGGTTCACCCCTCCACTTT
TRBV2	NA	TRBD1	TRBJ2-7	CASTRQGQIYEQYF	TGTGCCAGCACAAGACAGGGACAAATCTACGAGCAGTACTTC
TRBV19	NA	NA	TRBJ2-7	CASRARGSYEQYF	TGTGCCAGTAGAGCCCGGGGCTCCTACGAGCAGTACTTC
TRBV5-4	NA	NA	TRBJ1-1	CASSVRGTEAFF	TGTGCCAGCAGCGTTCGGGGCACTGAAGCTTTCTTT
TRBV11-2	NA	NA	TRBJ1-1	CASSLPGTYTEAFF	TGTGCCAGCAGCTTACCGGGGACATACACTGAAGCTTTCTTT
TRBV4-2	NA	NA	TRBJ1-2	CASSQDFLSANYGYTF	TGTGCCAGCAGCCAAGATTTTTTGTCCGCTAACTATGGCTACACCTTC
TRBV9	once	TRBD1	TRBJ1-4	CASSVGQGNEKLFF	TGTGCCAGCAGCGTGGGACAGGGCAATGAAAAACTGTTTTTT
TRBV2	NA	NA	TRBJ2-3	CASSENLGPGVDTQYF	TGTGCCAGCAGTGAAAATTTGGGTCCGGGGGTAGATACGCAGTATTTT
TRBV4-2	NA	TRBD2	TRBJ2-3	CASSTRTSGGTDTQYF	TGTGCCAGCAGCACGCGGACTAGCGGTGGCACAGATACGCAGTATTTT
TRBV10-3	few	NA	TRBJ1-5	CAISEAQVGHQPQHF	TGTGCCATCAGTGAGGCCCAGGTGGGGCATCAGCCCCAGCATTTT
TRBV7-2	NA	NA	TRBJ2-1	CASSQQAGVYNEQFF	TGTGCCAGCAGCCAACAGGCAGGGGTATACAATGAGCAGTTCTTC
TRBV19	once	NA	TRBJ2-1	CASMAGSSYNEQFF	TGTGCCAGTATGGCAGGTAGCTCCTACAATGAGCAGTTCTTC
TRBV4-1	NA	TRBD1	TRBJ1-1	CASSFHRGETEAFF	TGCGCCAGCAGCTTCCACAGGGGTGAAACTGAAGCTTTCTTT
TRBV10-2	few	TRBD2	TRBJ2-1	CATHNRASGGEQFF	TGCGCCACTCATAACAGGGCTAGCGGGGGTGAGCAGTTCTTC
TRBV6-5	NA	TRBD2	TRBJ2-5	CASSYSGTSGTETQYF	TGTGCCAGCAGTTACTCCGGGACTAGCGGGACTGAGACCCAGTACTTC
TRBV10-1	NA	TRBD1	TRBJ2-1	CATSDRKDVYNEQFF	TGCGCCACCTCGGACAGGAAAGACGTTTACAATGAGCAGTTCTTC
TRBV3-1/TRBV3-2	NA	NA	TRBJ1-1	CASSQASWGQDTEAFF	TGTGCCAGCAGCCAAGCCAGTTGGGGGCAGGACACTGAAGCTTTCTTT
TRBV7-9	NA	NA	TRBJ2-1	CASSPNRDSYNEQFF	TGTGCCAGCAGCCCAAACAGGGACTCCTACAATGAGCAGTTCTTC
TRBV6-5	once	TRBD2	TRBJ2-1	CATRLAGSWNEQFF	TGTGCCACGCGACTAGCGGGGTCTTGGAATGAGCAGTTCTTC
TRBV25-1	NA	NA	TRBJ2-7	CASSETGRYEQYF	TGTGCCAGCAGTGAAACAGGGCGCTACGAGCAGTACTTC
TRBV19	NA	TRBD1	TRBJ1-4	CASSTGTGGNEKLFF	TGTGCCAGTAGTACCGGGACAGGGGGGAATGAAAAACTGTTTTTT
TRBV5-5	once	NA	TRBJ1-1	CASSLHRTEAFF	TGTGCCAGCAGCTTGCATCGGACTGAAGCTTTCTTT
TRBV12-3/TRBV12-4	NA	NA	TRBJ2-7	CASGTYREQYF	TGTGCCAGCGGGACTTACCGCGAGCAGTACTTC
TRBV30	NA	NA	TRBJ2-1	CAWGYSYNEQFF	TGTGCCTGGGGTTACTCCTACAATGAGCAGTTCTTC
TRBV3-1/TRBV3-2	NA	NA	TRBJ1-2	CASSQLSLDGYTF	TGTGCCAGCAGCCAACTCTCACTGGATGGCTACACCTTC
TRBV18	once	TRBD1	TRBJ2-7	CASSLQARGPYEQYF	TGTGCCAGCTCCTTACAGGCCAGGGGGCCCTACGAGCAGTACTTC
TRBV18	NA	TRBD1	TRBJ1-2	CASSPRQGDFYGYTF	TGTGCCAGCTCACCACGACAGGGTGATTTCTATGGCTACACCTTC
TRBV18	NA	TRBD2	TRBJ2-3	CASSPTGGKDTQYF	TGTGCCAGCTCACCTACGGGGGGGAAAGATACGCAGTATTTT
TRBV5-4	NA	NA	TRBJ1-1	CASSQGWGNTEAFF	TGTGCCAGCAGCCAGGGGTGGGGGAACACTGAAGCTTTCTTT
TRBV5-6	NA	NA	TRBJ1-5	CASSRNRVMPQHF	TGTGCCAGCAGCCGAAACAGGGTAATGCCCCAGCATTTT
TRBV5-1	NA	NA	TRBJ2-7	CASSPDGGPYEQYF	TGCGCCAGCAGCCCGGACGGGGGACCCTACGAGCAGTACTTC
TRBV29-1	NA	NA	TRBJ1-1	CSAESSMGRTEAFF	TGCAGCGCCGAAAGTTCCATGGGCCGGACTGAAGCTTTCTTT
TRBV5-8	NA	TRBD1	TRBJ2-7	CASTLGQGIYEQYF	TGTGCCAGCACCCTAGGACAGGGTATCTACGAGCAGTACTTC
TRBV25-1	NA	NA	TRBJ2-2	CASSGSGPTGELFF	TGTGCCAGCAGTGGATCGGGTCCCACCGGGGAGCTGTTTTTT
TRBV24-1	NA	TRBD1	TRBJ2-3	CATSDRGQGDTQYF	TGTGCCACCAGTGATCGGGGACAGGGTGATACGCAGTATTTT
TRBV11-2	once	TRBD1	TRBJ1-1	CASSLEGQGTEAFF	TGTGCCAGCAGCTTAGAGGGACAGGGCACTGAAGCTTTCTTT
TRBV6-1	NA	NA	TRBJ1-2	CASSDSQRGYGYTF	TGTGCCAGCAGTGATTCCCAGCGGGGCTATGGCTACACCTTC
TRBV9	NA	NA	TRBJ1-1	CASSVIQPLSNTEAFF	TGTGCCAGCAGCGTGATCCAACCACTATCGAACACTGAAGCTTTCTTT
TRBV5-1	NA	TRBD1	TRBJ2-5	CASSSQGLETQYF	TGCGCCAGCAGCTCACAGGGGTTGGAGACCCAGTACTTC
TRBV27	NA	TRBD1	TRBJ1-5	CASAPGQSNQPQHF	TGTGCCAGCGCCCCGGGACAGTCAAATCAGCCCCAGCATTTT
TRBV3-1/TRBV3-2	once	TRBD2	TRBJ2-7	CASSPSGDSYEQYF	TGTGCCAGCAGCCCTAGCGGCGATTCCTACGAGCAGTACTTC
TRBV5-1	NA	NA	TRBJ1-1	CASRVGGNTEAFF	TGCGCCAGCAGAGTCGGCGGGAACACTGAAGCTTTCTTT
TRBV5-5	NA	NA	TRBJ1-4	CASSLFDTTTNEKLFF	TGTGCCAGCAGCTTATTCGACACCACAACTAATGAAAAACTGTTTTTT
TRBV5-1	NA	NA	TRBJ2-2	CASSLEGSTGELFF	TGCGCCAGCAGCTTGGAAGGGAGCACCGGGGAGCTGTTTTTT
TRBV3-1/TRBV3-2	NA	NA	TRBJ1-1	CASSLSSGNTEAFF	TGTGCCAGCAGCCTTAGCTCGGGGAACACTGAAGCTTTCTTT
TRBV10-3	NA	NA	TRBJ2-3	CAIRDDSPDTQYF	TGTGCCATCAGGGATGACAGTCCGGATACGCAGTATTTT
TRBV3-1/TRBV3-2	NA	NA	TRBJ2-3	CASSQDQGGRGDTQYF	TGTGCCAGCAGCCAAGACCAGGGGGGCCGGGGAGATACGCAGTATTTT
TRBV9	NA	TRBD1	TRBJ2-7	CASSAGQGLYEQYF	TGTGCCAGCAGTGCGGGACAGGGGCTGTACGAGCAGTACTTC